One and the same sample provided the 23 T cell receptor beta chains below, sequenced in a study of graft-versus-host responses after intestinal transplantation. Sequencing used immunoSEQ multiplex PCR; TCRdb keeps in-frame clones, though not all of them. In the table there are 93,000 or so clones, 80% to 95% of which are singletons. These TCRs' antigens remain unknown. This specimen was unstimulated CD8+ T cells sorted from spleen or lymph node cells, taken before intestinal transplant. Receptors originate from a human donor who received an intestinal transplant.

The chain combines TRBV7-2 with TRBJ2-4; 10 positions agree with TRBD2. The CDR3 sequence is 15 residues long. V lost 1 base, J lost 11 bases, and 8 bases stayed unmatched. CDR1 SGHTA and CDR2 FQGNSA come from the germline V gene. This CDR3 is CASSLVERGGLFQYF. The CDR3 region has the DNA TGTGCCAGCAGCTTAGTTGAGCGGGGGGGCCTATTTCAGTACTTC.

The rearrangement joins TRBV5-4 to TRBJ2-1, with D unresolved. V was shortened by 1 base and J by 9 bases, with 5 bases between the two germline ends. Germline CDR1 SGHNT, CDR2 YYREEE (reference sequence). The CDR3 sequence is 11 residues long. The DNA of the CDR3 is TGTGCCAGCAGCTTGAAGGGTGAGCAGTTCTTC. This encodes CASSLKGEQFF. Drawing the rest from reference TRBV5-4 and TRBJ2-1, the complete variable domain is ETGVTQSPTHLIKTRGQQVTLRCSSQSGHNTVSWYQQALGQGPQFIFQYYREEENGRGNFPPRFSGLQFPNYSSELNVNALELDDSALYLCASSLKGEQFFGPGTRLTVL.

This clone was detected once. The gene calls are TRBV6-1 and TRBJ1-5, with 7 bases matching TRBD1. Germline trimming cut 4 bases from V and 3 bases from J; bases unmatched to any gene: 15. The CDR3 contains 18 residues. Germline assignment: CDR1 MNHNS and CDR2 SASEGT. CDR3 residues: CASSVTRRETGPNQPQHF. DNA of the CDR3: TGTGCCAGCAGTGTTACACGGCGAGAGACAGGGCCCAATCAGCCCCAGCATTTT.

In its sample, this clone was seen a few times. This rearrangement joins TRBV6-6 to TRBJ2-7; possible D gene TRBD1, 6 bases. CDR3 length equals 15 residues. Germline V CDR1 and CDR2: MNHNY, SVGAGI (reference sequence). Trimming pared 7 bases from V and 0 bases from J, leaving 16 bases between. DNA for the CDR3: TGTGCCAGCACCAAAAACAGGGCAAGCTCCTACGAGCAGTACTTC. Residues: CASTKNRASSYEQYF.

The chain is built from TRBV7-9 and TRBJ1-1; unclear D gene. Germline CDR1 SEHNR, CDR2 FQNEAQ (reference sequence). The ends were cut back, 2 bases at V and 1 base at J, with 11 bases in the middle. The CDR3 is 15 amino acids. CDR3 sequence reads: CASSLSKGKNTEAFF. The CDR3, as DNA: TGTGCCAGCAGCTTAAGTAAGGGAAAGAACACTGAAGCTTTCTTT.

This rearrangement joins TRBV7-9 to TRBJ2-7; D not certain. The germline V gene encodes CDR1 SEHNR and CDR2 FQNEAQ (reference sequence). Trimming stripped 4 bases from V and 0 bases from J, with 4 bases between. This CDR3 has 12 amino acids. The CDR3 DNA follows: TGTGCCAGCAGCTCAAGCTCCTACGAGCAGTACTTC. It is translated as CASSSSSYEQYF.

V gene TRBV4-1 combines with J gene TRBJ2-3; 15 bases are shared with TRBD2. Germline-derived CDR1 and CDR2 are MGHRA and YSYEKL. J gave up 6 bases and V 1 base, and 20 bases lay outside the gene matches. There are 22 residues in the CDR3. CDR3 DNA sequence: TGCGCCAGCAGCCAAGGGGTAATTTTGGGACTAGCGGGGGGAGATGGTCCGGATACGCAGTATTTT. Translated, it gives CASSQGVILGLAGGDGPDTQYF.

CDR3 nucleotide sequence: TGCAGCGTAGGGACAGGGGGTTACTACGAGCAGTACTTC. Amino acids: CSVGTGGYYEQYF. V and J are TRBV29-1 and TRBJ2-7; 11 positions agree with TRBD1. From germline, CDR1 is SQVTM and CDR2 ANQGSEA. V lost 6 bases and J lost 3; bases outside the gene matches: 4. The length of the CDR3 is 13 residues.

This clone was recorded once. This chain joins TRBV9 and TRBJ1-3, with D perhaps TRBD1 (5 bases). The CDR3 runs to 16 residues. Germline lookup yields CDR1 SGDLS and CDR2 YYNGEE. Between the trimmed V and J ends, which lost 4 bases and 0 bases, there was a span of 14 bases. The CDR3 region has the DNA TGTGCCAGCAGCTCTCTGGGGGACCCCTCTGGAAACACCATATATTTT. Translating it yields CASSSLGDPSGNTIYF.

The chain recombines TRBV5-1 with TRBJ2-3; TRBD1 matches at 7 bases. This CDR3 has 13 amino acids. V shed 6 bases, J shed 3 bases, and the junction held 4 bases outside the gene matches. Germline V lookup: CDR1 SGHRS, CDR2 YFSETQ. The CDR3 spells CASIETGTDTQYF. As DNA, the CDR3 is TGCGCCAGCATAGAGACAGGGACAGATACGCAGTATTTT.

The chain has TRBV11-2 and TRBJ2-3; 13 bases are shared with TRBD2. The junction had 10 bases not matched to a gene; V was cut back by 5 bases and J by 8 bases. This CDR3 is built from 16 residues. The germline CDR1 and CDR2 sequences are SGHAT and FQNNGV. CDR3 amino acids: CASSPTSGGALGTQYF. The DNA of the CDR3 is TGTGCCAGCAGCCCTACTAGCGGGGGGGCTCTGGGTACGCAGTATTTT.

The chain uses TRBV30 and TRBJ1-6; D is uncertain. Trimming stripped 3 bases from V and 5 bases from J, with 14 bases between. The germline CDR1 and CDR2 sequences are GTSNPN and SVGIG (reference sequence). The CDR3 contains 15 residues. DNA for the CDR3: TGTGCCTGGAGGCGTCGAGACACCAATAATTCACCCCTCCACTTT. Translating it yields CAWRRRDTNNSPLHF.

The V call is TRBV7-9, the J call TRBJ2-5, with TRBD2 identical over 7 bases. Germline CDR1 reads SEHNR; CDR2 reads FQNEAQ (reference sequence). J lost 1 base, V lost 5 bases, and 7 bases had no gene match. The CDR3 is 15 residues long. CDR3 protein: CASSLMSSGQETQYF. The CDR3 DNA follows: TGTGCCAGCAGCCTCATGTCTAGCGGCCAAGAGACCCAGTACTTC. The complete variable domain, with remaining parts taken from reference TRBV7-9 and TRBJ2-5, reads DTGVSQNPRHKITKRGQNVTFRCDPISEHNRLYWYRQTLGQGPEFLTYFQNEAQLEKSRLLSDRFSAERPKGSFSTLEIQRTEQGDSAMYLCASSLMSSGQETQYFGPGTRLLVL.

The chain is built from TRBV5-4 and TRBJ2-1; D gene ambiguous. This CDR3 contains 12 residues. V was trimmed by 5 bases and J by 6 bases, leaving 9 bases between them. Germline values: CDR1 SGHNT, CDR2 YYREEE (reference sequence). CDR3 coding DNA: TGTGCCAGCAGGAGTCCTAGCAATGAGCAGTTCTTC. Translated, it gives CASRSPSNEQFF.

This clone was detected only once. The chain combines TRBV4-1 with TRBJ2-7; D unresolved. Trimming took 5 bases from V and 3 from J, leaving 17 bases between them. The CDR3 is 15 amino acids. CDR1 and CDR2 (germline): MGHRA, YSYEKL. This CDR3 is CASSERMLSDYEQYF. CDR3 bases: TGCGCCAGCAGCGAAAGGATGTTGTCGGACTACGAGCAGTACTTC.

The rearrangement joins TRBV6-6 to TRBJ2-1; TRBD1 aligns across 7 bases. With V trimmed by 1 base and J by 4 bases, 7 bases remained unmatched. Germline V gives CDR1 MNHNY, CDR2 SVGAGI (reference sequence). The CDR3 extends over 16 amino acids. Written as DNA, the CDR3 is TGTGCCAGCAGTTACTTCACGGTACAGGGGTACAATGAGCAGTTCTTC. This encodes CASSYFTVQGYNEQFF.

The gene calls are TRBV19 and TRBJ1-2; D is undetermined. CDR3 size: 14 residues. V was trimmed by 3 bases and J by 4 bases, leaving 12 bases between them. CDR1 is LNHDA and CDR2 is SQIVND in the germline V gene (reference sequence). As DNA, the CDR3 is TGTGCCAGTAGTATCGCGGGTTTAGGCTATGGCTACACCTTC. This translates into CASSIAGLGYGYTF.

The chain carries TRBV4-1 and TRBJ2-7, with 10 bases matching TRBD1. The CDR3 totals 17 residues. Germline loops: CDR1 MGHRA, CDR2 YSYEKL. J gave up 3 bases and V 1 base, and 9 bases lay outside the gene matches. CDR3 DNA sequence: TGCGCCAGCAGCCAAGGGAAGGGACAGGGGATTTTCTACGAGCAGTACTTC. Translation gives CASSQGKGQGIFYEQYF.

This chain connects TRBV19 to TRBJ1-2; D call uncertain. CDR1 LNHDA and CDR2 SQIVND come from the germline V gene (reference sequence). The CDR3 spans 15 residues. With 3 bases removed from V and 2 bases from J, the gap between germline ends came to 13 bases. The CDR3 DNA reads TGTGCCAGTAGTATGGAGGAGGGTTTAAACTATGGCTACACCTTC. Encoded protein: CASSMEEGLNYGYTF.

The chain uses TRBV7-9 and TRBJ2-7; no clear D. Trimming removed 6 bases at V and 3 bases at J, with 15 bases between. The CDR3 runs to 14 residues. CDR1 and CDR2 from the germline V gene are SEHNR and FQNEAQ (reference sequence). The chain's CDR3 is CASSPGSSNYEQYF. In DNA, the CDR3 is TGTGCCAGCAGTCCCGGCTCCTCTAACTACGAGCAGTACTTC.

The chain has TRBV6-6 and TRBJ1-1, with no clear D. There are 12 residues in the CDR3. Germline V gene data show CDR1 as MNHNY and CDR2 as SVGAGI (reference sequence). Trimming removed 8 bases from V and 6 bases from J, with 13 bases in between. The CDR3 protein is CASWSGRAEAFF. The CDR3 DNA follows: TGTGCCAGCTGGTCCGGTCGGGCTGAAGCTTTCTTT.

The genes are TRBV29-1 and TRBJ1-1; D might be TRBD1 (5 bases). CDR3 length: 17 residues. Trimming pared 1 base from V and 1 base from J, leaving 19 bases between. From germline, CDR1 is SQVTM and CDR2 ANQGSEA. In DNA, the CDR3 is TGCAGCGTTGAAGTGATTGACCCGGGACGGGCGAACACTGAAGCTTTCTTT. The encoded protein is CSVEVIDPGRANTEAFF.

The rearrangement joins TRBV9 to TRBJ1-2; D is unresolved. Germline-derived CDR1 and CDR2 are SGDLS and YYNGEE. The CDR3 sequence is 14 residues long. Trimming cost V 3 bases and J 2 bases, with 11 bases left between them. Here the CDR3 DNA reads TGTGCCAGCAGCGCTACCTGGGAAAACTATGGCTACACCTTC. The encoded protein is CASSATWENYGYTF.